This TCR beta chain was observed in a study of identical twins. Overall study results and limits: The models gave estimates that fell short of the out-of-frame TCR alpha sharing seen in monozygotic twins. Beta out-of-frame twin sharing showed a weaker excess.

Germline CDR1 is ENHRY and CDR2 is SYGVKD. Trimming stripped 4 bases from V and 4 bases from J, with 11 bases between. This CDR3 is 14 amino acids long. This clonotype has more than one count but fewer than ten. Its antigen is still unknown. TCRdb recomputed calls from the 5' RACE reads with MiXCR, one row per CDR3 protein. The repertoire holds 1.5 million to 2 million distinct CDR3 sequences, with about 32% as singletons. This receptor was taken from a newborn girl in good health. The chain is built from TRBV10-3 and TRBJ1-5, with D hard to call. Sequencing was performed on cord blood. CDR3 DNA: TGTGCCATCAGTGGCACAGCAGGTAATCAGCCCCAGCATTTT. This codes for CAISGTAGNQPQHF.